These T cell receptor beta chains were read from a single sample in a study of blood T cell repertoires in COVID-19. Using immunoSEQ multiplex PCR, the repertoire was profiled, and TCRdb retains in-frame clones only, with some absent. The table includes fewer than 150,000 clones, roughly 86% detected once. The sample taken for sequencing was peripheral blood. The receptor source for this set is a human donor in a cohort sampled during active COVID-19. CDR3s include the opening cysteine and the closing phenylalanine or tryptophan. A D gene is named only where the DNA matches it firmly.

j_gene,v_gene,d_gene,CDR3aa
TRBJ2-7,TRBV30,TRBD2,CAWGTSGVHEQYF
TRBJ1-4,TRBV27,.,CASTRDRTANEKLFF
TRBJ1-1,TRBV28,.,CASSLEDEAFF
TRBJ1-1,TRBV28,.,CASSFPGVDTEAFF
TRBJ2-1,TRBV29-1,TRBD2,CSVAREAYNEQFF
TRBJ2-2,TRBV29-1,TRBD1,CSGQGADGELFF
TRBJ2-7,TRBV10-3,TRBD2,CAISSSGGPGYEQYF
TRBJ2-1,TRBV27,TRBD2,CASGGGLYNEQFF
TRBJ1-1,TRBV19,.,CASRGGGTEAFF
TRBJ2-3,TRBV19,TRBD2,CASSLGLAGAGTQYF
TRBJ2-1,TRBV9,TRBD2,CASSARSGAGGSNEQFF
TRBJ2-1,TRBV15,TRBD1,CATSRVPGQGQRNEQFF
TRBJ1-2,TRBV5-4,TRBD1,CASSAETGVIRGYTF
TRBJ2-7,TRBV28,.,CASSLPPRAGESPYEQYF
TRBJ2-1,TRBV7-9,TRBD1,CASSLTGPPGQGFNEQFF
TRBJ2-2,TRBV30,.,CAWSSWRENTGELFF
TRBJ2-1,TRBV7-9,TRBD2,CASSLTSSGGAWNEQFF
TRBJ2-7,TRBV11-2,.,CASSLGQDTSYEQYF
TRBJ1-2,TRBV2,.,CASSRGVDGYTF
TRBJ1-5,TRBV19,TRBD1,CASSTDGTGASNQPQHF
TRBJ1-5,TRBV15,.,CATSRGRVSSNQPQHF
TRBJ2-6,TRBV6-6,TRBD1,CASSGTAGANVLTF
TRBJ2-7,TRBV6-5,TRBD2,CASSYSKAGGYEQYF
TRBJ1-4,TRBV13,.,CASSQTGEKLFF
TRBJ1-5,TRBV30,.,CAWSNNRDQPQHF
TRBJ1-5,TRBV28,.,CASSPQLQRQPQHF
TRBJ2-5,TRBV18,.,CASSPGEETQYF
TRBJ2-3,TRBV27,.,CASSNSRGSTDTQYF
TRBJ2-2,TRBV6-5,.,CASSYSRQTNTGELFF
TRBJ2-7,TRBV7-2,TRBD2,CASSPRLAGGSYEQYF
TRBJ2-7,TRBV7-2,.,CASSLTSTYEQYF
TRBJ2-5,TRBV7-2,.,CASSLNRVGGETQYF
TRBJ2-5,TRBV30,TRBD1,CAWSVRWDRVVETQYF
TRBJ1-3,TRBV10-3,TRBD1,CAISSGQGVDTIYF
TRBJ1-1,TRBV9,TRBD1,CASSPDRGGTEAFF
TRBJ2-5,TRBV28,TRBD2,CASSPLGLNQETQYF
TRBJ1-5,TRBV9,TRBD1,CASSGTGVQPQHF
TRBJ1-2,TRBV7-8,.,CASSPKPDRTNYGYTF
TRBJ1-1,TRBV3-1/TRBV3-2,.,CASSPSTTRTDMNTEAFF
TRBJ2-5,TRBV28,.,CASRTPQPQETQYF
TRBJ2-5,TRBV3-1/TRBV3-2,.,CASSQVQIRQETQYF
TRBJ1-1,TRBV28,.,CASSQGRAWVEAFF
TRBJ1-6,TRBV19,TRBD1,CASTPTGGTYNSPLHF
TRBJ1-5,TRBV28,.,CASSTRAGPNQPQHF
TRBJ1-6,TRBV5-1,TRBD1,CASSLGQYNSPLHF
TRBJ2-7,TRBV6-6,TRBD1,CASSYHQGANEQYF
TRBJ2-7,TRBV5-6,.,CASSSTYLLHEQYF
TRBJ2-1,TRBV27,TRBD2,CASTLTSGRDNEQFF